This T cell receptor beta chain was sequenced in a study of T cell repertoires in cytomegalovirus infection. For the study at large: Researchers turned to recently identified HLA-C-restricted CMV epitopes as well as well-studied HLA-B-restricted ones. Signatures in public TCR beta sequences pointed to both CMV infection and matching HLA type.

In regard to this clonotype: The antigen is not known.

Study-wide results and caveats: HLA-C-restricted TCR beta clonotypes specific for CMV led the ex vivo response.

CDR3 length: 13 amino acids. V was pared by 4 bases and J by 5 bases, with 12 bases between. CDR1 is MNHEY, CDR2 SMNVEV, per germline (reference sequence). MiXCR, run by TCRdb on the reads, gives a single entry per CDR3 protein. The sample lists under 90,000 distinct CDR3 sequences; around half were seen once. The rearrangement uses TRBV27 and TRBJ2-7; a weak D match, TRBD1 (6 bases). The origin of this receptor is a human donor in good health (CMV status not recorded). Some clones in this sample may be carry-over from other donors' samples. The source was CD8+ T cells from cultured PBMCs, collected from culture after CMV antigen stimulation. The CDR3: CASSSATGHEQYF. The DNA of the CDR3 is TGTGCCAGCAGTTCAGCCACAGGGCACGAGCAGTACTTC.